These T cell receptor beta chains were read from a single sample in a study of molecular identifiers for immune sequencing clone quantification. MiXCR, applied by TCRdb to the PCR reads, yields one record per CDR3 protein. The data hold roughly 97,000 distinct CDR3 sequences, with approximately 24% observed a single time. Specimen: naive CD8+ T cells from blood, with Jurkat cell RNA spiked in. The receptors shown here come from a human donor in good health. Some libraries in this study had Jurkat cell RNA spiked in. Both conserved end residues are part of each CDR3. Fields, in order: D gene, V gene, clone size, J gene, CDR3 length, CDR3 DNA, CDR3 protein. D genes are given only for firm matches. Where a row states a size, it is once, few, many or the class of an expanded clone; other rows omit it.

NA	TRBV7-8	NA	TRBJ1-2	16	TGTGCCAGCAGCCCGAGCTCGGCGGGATTCGACTATGGCTACACCTTC	CASSPSSAGFDYGYTF
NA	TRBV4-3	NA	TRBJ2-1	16	TGCGCCAGCAGCCGAGATGGGAAAGGACCCTACAATGAGCAGTTCTTC	CASSRDGKGPYNEQFF
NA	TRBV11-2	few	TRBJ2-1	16	TGTGCCAGCAGCTTTAGCGTAAACCAGGACCTGAATGAGCAGTTCTTC	CASSFSVNQDLNEQFF
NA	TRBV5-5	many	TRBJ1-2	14	TGTGCCAGCAGCTTGTATGACTCGTCTGTTGGCTACACCTTC	CASSLYDSSVGYTF
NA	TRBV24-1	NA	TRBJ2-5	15	TGTGCCACCAGTGATTTCAAAGGGGGCCAAGAGACCCAGTACTTC	CATSDFKGGQETQYF
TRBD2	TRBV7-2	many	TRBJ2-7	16	TGTGCCAGCAGCTTAACTGGGACTAGCGGGTTGTACGAGCAGTACTTC	CASSLTGTSGLYEQYF
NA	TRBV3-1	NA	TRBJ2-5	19	TGTGCCAGCAGCCCCGACCGAGGCCAAACTAGCTTCTGGGCCGAGGCCCAGTACTTC	CASSPDRGQTSFWAEAQYF
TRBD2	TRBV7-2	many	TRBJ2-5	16	TGTGCCAGCAGCTTAGTAGCGGGGGGGAGACAAGAGACCCAGTACTTC	CASSLVAGGRQETQYF
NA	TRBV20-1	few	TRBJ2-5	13	TGCAGTGCTAGAGATCAGGGGAGGTGGACCCAGTACTTC	CSARDQGRWTQYF
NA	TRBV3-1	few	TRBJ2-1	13	TGTGCCAGCAAGAGCCCACCGGGGAATGAGCAGTTCTTC	CASKSPPGNEQFF
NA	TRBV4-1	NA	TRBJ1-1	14	TGCGCCAGCAGCCGACATGAAGCGCGCACTGAAGCTTTCTTT	CASSRHEARTEAFF
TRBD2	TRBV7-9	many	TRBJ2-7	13	TGCGGGACTAGCGGTCTCAGGCCCTACGAGCAGTACTTC	CGTSGLRPYEQYF
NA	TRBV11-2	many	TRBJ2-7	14	TGTGCCAGCAGCTTAGGGCAGGGCCACTACGAGCAGTACTTC	CASSLGQGHYEQYF
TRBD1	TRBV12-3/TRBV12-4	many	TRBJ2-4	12	TGTGCCATCCGACAGGGGAAAAACATTCAGTACTTC	CAIRQGKNIQYF
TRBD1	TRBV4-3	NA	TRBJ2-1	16	TGCGCCAGCAGCCAAGAGAGTAGGACAGGGTCCTATGAGCAGTTCTTC	CASSQESRTGSYEQFF
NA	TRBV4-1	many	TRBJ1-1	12	TGCGCCAGCAGCAGCGACAGGCATGAAGCTTTCTTT	CASSSDRHEAFF
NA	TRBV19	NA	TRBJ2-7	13	TGTGCCAGTAGCAAGACTTACCAATACGAGCAGTACTTC	CASSKTYQYEQYF
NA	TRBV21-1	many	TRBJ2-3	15	TGTGCCAGCACCTCCCTAGTCCGGGCGGTAGATACGCAGTATTTT	CASTSLVRAVDTQYF
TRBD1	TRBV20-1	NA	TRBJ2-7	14	TGCCGTGCTCCTTTGTGGGGACAGGGGCCCGAGCAGTACTTC	CRAPLWGQGPEQYF
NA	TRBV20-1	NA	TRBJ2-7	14	TGCAGTGCTGGGAGGGGGCTAAGTTCCTACGAGCAGTACTTC	CSAGRGLSSYEQYF
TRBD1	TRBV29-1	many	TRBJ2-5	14	TGCAGCGTTTTTCCGGGACAGGGGGAACAGACCCAGTACTTC	CSVFPGQGEQTQYF
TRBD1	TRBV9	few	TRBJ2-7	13	TGTGTCAGCCTGGGACAGGGGACCAACGAGCAGTACTTC	CVSLGQGTNEQYF
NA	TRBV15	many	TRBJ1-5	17	TGTGCCACCAGCAGAGAAGTAGGGCCAGGGGGCAATCAGCCCCAGCATTTT	CATSREVGPGGNQPQHF
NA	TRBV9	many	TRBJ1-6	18	TGTGCCAGCAGCGTCGGCATCACAGGAGGCTCCTATAATTCACCCCTCCACTTT	CASSVGITGGSYNSPLHF
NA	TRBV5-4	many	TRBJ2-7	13	TGTGCCAGCGGGGGCAGGAGCACCTACGAGCAGTACTTC	CASGGRSTYEQYF
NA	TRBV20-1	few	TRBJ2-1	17	TGCAGTGCTAGAGACGACGAGGGACAAGATCCCTACAATGAGCAGTTCTTC	CSARDDEGQDPYNEQFF
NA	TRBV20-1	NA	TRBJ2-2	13	TGCAGTGCGAACAGGGTCAACACCGGGGAGCTGTTTTTT	CSANRVNTGELFF
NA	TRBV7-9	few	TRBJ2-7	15	TGTGCCAGCAGCCCGGTCGGGCGGCTCAACTACGAGCAGTACTTC	CASSPVGRLNYEQYF
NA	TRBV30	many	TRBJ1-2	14	TGTGCCTGGAGTATACCAGGGGATACCTATGGCTACACCTTC	CAWSIPGDTYGYTF
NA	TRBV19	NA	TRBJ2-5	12	TGTGCCAGTAGTCATAGTTGGGAGACCCAGTACTTC	CASSHSWETQYF
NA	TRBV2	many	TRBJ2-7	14	TGTGCCAGCAGTGACACAGACCCGGCCTACGAGCAGTACTTC	CASSDTDPAYEQYF
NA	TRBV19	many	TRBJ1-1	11	TGTGCCAGTAGCGACGCCTTTGAAGCTTTCTTT	CASSDAFEAFF
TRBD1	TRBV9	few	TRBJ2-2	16	TGTGCCAGCAGCGGACTACCGGGACAGGGGTCCGGGGAGCTGTTTTTT	CASSGLPGQGSGELFF
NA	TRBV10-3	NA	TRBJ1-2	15	TGTGCCATCAGTGAGGGGGATATCGCTAACTATGGCTACACCTTC	CAISEGDIANYGYTF
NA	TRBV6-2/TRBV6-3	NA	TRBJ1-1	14	TGTGCCAGCAGTTTTTGGCAGTTGAACACTGAAGCTTTCTTT	CASSFWQLNTEAFF
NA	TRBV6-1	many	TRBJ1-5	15	TGTGCCAGCAGTGGCCGGGACAAAAGCAATCAGCCCCAGCATTTT	CASSGRDKSNQPQHF
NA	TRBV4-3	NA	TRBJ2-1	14	TGCGCCAGCAGCCTTAGCGGAGCTTACAATGAGCAGTTCTTC	CASSLSGAYNEQFF
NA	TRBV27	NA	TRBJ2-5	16	TGTGCCAGCAGTCCCTCGGTGAATCGGGCGAGAGAGACCCAGTACTTC	CASSPSVNRARETQYF
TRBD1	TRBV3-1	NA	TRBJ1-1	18	TGTGCCAGCAGCCAGGGGGGGACAGGGGGGCCCTTGAACACTGAAGCTTTCTTT	CASSQGGTGGPLNTEAFF
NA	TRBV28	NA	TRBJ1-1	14	TGTGCCAGCATTTGGAGGGGACTGAACACTGAAGCTTTCTTT	CASIWRGLNTEAFF
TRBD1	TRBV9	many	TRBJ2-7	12	TGTGCCAGCAGCATGACAGGGACCGAGCAGTACTTC	CASSMTGTEQYF
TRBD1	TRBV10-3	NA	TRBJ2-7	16	TGTGCCATCAGTGAGTCCACAGGGGTTGGTTCCTACGAGCAGTACTTC	CAISESTGVGSYEQYF
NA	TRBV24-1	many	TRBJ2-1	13	TGTGCCACCAGTGATGAGGGGGGGAATGAGCAGTTCTTC	CATSDEGGNEQFF
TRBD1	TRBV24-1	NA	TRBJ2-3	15	TGTGCCACCTCAGAAGGACAGGAACGCACAGATACGCAGTATTTT	CATSEGQERTDTQYF
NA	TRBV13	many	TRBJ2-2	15	TGTGCCAGCAGCTTAGGGGGGGCAGGTACCGGGGAGCTGTTTTTT	CASSLGGAGTGELFF
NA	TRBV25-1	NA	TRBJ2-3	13	TGTACCAGCAGTGAAACTGGCATAGATACGCAGTATTTT	CTSSETGIDTQYF
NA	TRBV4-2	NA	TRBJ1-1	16	TGTGCCAGCAGCCAAGAACTTGGGGGGTTCGGCACTGATGCTTTCTTT	CASSQELGGFGTDAFF
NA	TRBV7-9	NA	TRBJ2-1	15	TGTGCCAGCAGCTTAGCTGGGCAGGTTTACAATGAGCAGTTCTTC	CASSLAGQVYNEQFF
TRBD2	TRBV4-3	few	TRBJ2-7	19	TGCGCCAGCAGCCAAGAAAAAAGCCTAGCGGGAGGGATTTCCTACGAGCAGTACTTC	CASSQEKSLAGGISYEQYF
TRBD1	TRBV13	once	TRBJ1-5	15	TGTGCCAGCAGCTTAGGGACAGGGTGCAATCAGCCCCAGCATTTT	CASSLGTGCNQPQHF
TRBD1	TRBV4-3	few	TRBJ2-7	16	TGCGCCAGCAGTCCTAAAACCGGGACAGGGTTCTACGAGCAGTACTTC	CASSPKTGTGFYEQYF
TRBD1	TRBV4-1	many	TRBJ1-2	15	TGCGCCAGCAGCCAAAGGGACAGGGGGCAGGATGGCTACACCTTC	CASSQRDRGQDGYTF
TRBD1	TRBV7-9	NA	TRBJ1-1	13	TGTGCCGGCAGTTTGACAGGGGGAACTGAAGCTTTCTTT	CAGSLTGGTEAFF
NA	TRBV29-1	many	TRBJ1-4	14	TGCAGCGCTGACGGTGGAGCAACTAATGAAAAACTGTTTTTT	CSADGGATNEKLFF
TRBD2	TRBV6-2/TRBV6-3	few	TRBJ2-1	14	TGTGCCAGCAATCTAGCGGGGTCCTACAATGAGCAGTTCTTC	CASNLAGSYNEQFF
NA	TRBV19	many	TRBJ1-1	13	TGTGCCAGTAGTATCGGCGGGGACACTGAAGCTTTCTTT	CASSIGGDTEAFF
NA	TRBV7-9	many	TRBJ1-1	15	TGTGCCAGCAGCTCCCGCAGGGATTCCCCGCCCGAAGCTTTCTTT	CASSSRRDSPPEAFF
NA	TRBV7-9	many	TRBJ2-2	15	TGTGCCAGCAGCCCGGGACATGCGAACACCGGGGAGCTGTTTTTT	CASSPGHANTGELFF
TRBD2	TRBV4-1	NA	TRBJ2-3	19	TGCCCCAGCAGCAAAGTAGGGGGGGCGGGAGGGCCGGGGACAGATACGCAGTATTTT	CPSSKVGGAGGPGTDTQYF